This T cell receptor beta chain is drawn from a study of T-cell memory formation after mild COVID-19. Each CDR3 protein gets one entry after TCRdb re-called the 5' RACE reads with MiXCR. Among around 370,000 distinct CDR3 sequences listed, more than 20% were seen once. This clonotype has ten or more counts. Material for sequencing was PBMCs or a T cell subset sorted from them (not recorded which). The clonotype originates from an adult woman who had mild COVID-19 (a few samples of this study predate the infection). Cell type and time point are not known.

In DNA form, the CDR3 reads TGTGCCAGCAGCGTAGGGACCCTCGACGGCTACGAGCAGTACTTC. As protein: CASSVGTLDGYEQYF. This chain joins TRBV9 and TRBJ2-7; D is undetermined. Germline V gene data show CDR1 as SGDLS and CDR2 as YYNGEE. CDR3 length: 15 residues. Trimming shortened V by 0 bases and J by 3 bases, and 13 bases separated the two germline ends.